A selection of T cell receptor beta chains follows, all from one sample in a study of cytomegalovirus exposure and HLA in healthy donors. The method was immunoSEQ multiplex PCR; TCRdb's version includes in-frame clones alone and lacks a portion of them. Of a few hundred thousand clones listed, 88% are singletons. What was sequenced was PBMCs. Receptors originate from a man between 25 and 39 years old in good health and CMV-seronegative. Each CDR3 is given with its conserved first and last residue. A D gene is named only where the DNA matches it firmly. The size field is filled for only some rows; it gives once, few, many or a size class.

v_gene	d_gene	j_gene	abundance	CDR3nt	CDR3aa
TRBV27	NA	TRBJ2-3	NA	TGTGCCAGCAGTTTTAACAGGGAGACAGATACGCAGTATTTT	CASSFNRETDTQYF
TRBV6-6	TRBD1	TRBJ2-7	NA	TGTGCCAGCAGTAAAGGACAGGTGGGGTTGAACGAGCAGTACTTC	CASSKGQVGLNEQYF
TRBV4-3	NA	TRBJ1-2	NA	TGCGCCAGCAGCCAAGATCGGCCGGGCTATGGCTACACCTTC	CASSQDRPGYGYTF
TRBV5-6	NA	TRBJ2-1	NA	TGTGCCAGCAGCGGACGGACAGTCTCCTACAATGAGCAGTTCTTC	CASSGRTVSYNEQFF
TRBV7-8	NA	TRBJ1-5	NA	TGTGCCAGCAGCCCCCTAATAGGAGCGGGCAATCAGCCCCAGCATTTT	CASSPLIGAGNQPQHF
TRBV10-2	TRBD1	TRBJ1-5	NA	TGCGCCAGCAGTTCCTACGACAGGGGGAATCAGCCCCAGCATTTT	CASSSYDRGNQPQHF
TRBV6-6	TRBD1	TRBJ1-4	NA	TGTGCCAGCAGTATAGAGACAGGGGGCCTTGAAAAACTGTTTTTT	CASSIETGGLEKLFF
TRBV6-1	TRBD2	TRBJ2-7	once	TGTGCCAGCAGTGAACTAGCGGGGGGTACCTACGAGCAGTACTTC	CASSELAGGTYEQYF
TRBV2	NA	TRBJ2-1	NA	TGTGCCAGCAGTGGCCGACAGGCAAGTAAGTTCTTC	CASSGRQASKFF
TRBV9	NA	TRBJ1-2	NA	TGTGCCAGCAGCCAGAGACGGATGACTTTACCCTATGGCTACACCTTC	CASSQRRMTLPYGYTF